A single sample gave rise to the 8 T cell receptor beta chains below, sequenced in a study of cytomegalovirus exposure and HLA in healthy donors. PCR primers comprised 60 Vbeta and 13 Jbeta primers. TCRdb's table, derived via immunoSEQ multiplex PCR, lists solely in-frame clones and lacks some. Here the sample spans 90,000 or so clones, roughly 67% being singletons. The sample taken for sequencing was PBMCs. The receptors originated from a boy aged 5-17 years in good health and CMV-seropositive.

V usage is TRBV18 and J usage is TRBJ2-6; tentatively, D is TRBD1 (6 bases). V was clipped by 4 bases and J by 4 bases, with 17 bases between them. Germline V gene sequence: CDR1 KGHSH, CDR2 LQKENI. The CDR3 is made up of 17 amino acids. CDR3 sequence: CASSLYGTPSGANVLTF. The CDR3 bases are TGTGCCAGCTCACTTTACGGGACACCGTCCGGGGCCAACGTCCTGACTTTC.

The genes are TRBV4-3 and TRBJ2-3, with a possible D match to TRBD1 (7 bases). CDR3 length: 17 residues. V shed 0 bases and J shed 7 bases, with 20 bases lying between them. CDR1 and CDR2 (germline): LGHNA, YSLEER. The CDR3 coding sequence is TGCGCCAGCAGCCAAGACAGGGGGGCTAATCCGGGGAATACGCAGTATTTT. This codes for CASSQDRGANPGNTQYF.

The chain combines TRBV6-5 with TRBJ1-1; weak D call: TRBD1 (6 bases). V lost 7 bases to trimming and J lost 2 bases, with 11 bases between them. CDR1 and CDR2 (germline): MNHEY, SVGAGI. The CDR3 runs 13 residues. The CDR3 here is CASTRGQNTEAFF. The CDR3 region has the DNA TGTGCCAGCACCAGGGGACAAAACACTGAAGCTTTCTTT.

V and J are TRBV6-1 and TRBJ1-4; 11 positions agree with TRBD1. The CDR3 loop spans 15 amino acids. Germline loops: CDR1 MNHNS, CDR2 SASEGT. The ends lost 3 bases at V and 8 bases at J; junction bases unmatched: 5. The CDR3 protein is CASSEGDRGSEKLFF. CDR3 nucleotides: TGTGCCAGCAGTGAGGGGGACAGGGGGAGCGAAAAACTGTTTTTT.

This clone was found a few times. V is TRBV2 and J is TRBJ1-2, with TRBD1 matching 7 bases. The CDR3 consists of 14 residues. The germline V gene has CDR1 SNHLY and CDR2 FYNNEI. V shed 6 bases, J shed 1 base, and the junction held 5 bases outside the gene matches. The CDR3 protein is CASSLNRGNYGYTF. In nucleotides, the CDR3 is TGTGCCAGCAGCCTAAACAGGGGTAACTATGGCTACACCTTC. Supplemented by reference TRBV2 and TRBJ1-2, the full variable domain reads EPEVTQTPSHQVTQMGQEVILRCVPISNHLYFYWYRQILGQKVEFLVSFYNNEISEKSEIFDDQFSVERPDGSNFTLKIRSTKLEDSAMYFCASSLNRGNYGYTFGSGTRLTVV.

The genes are TRBV19 and TRBJ2-3, with 7 positions matching TRBD2. This CDR3 has 15 amino acids. Germline V gene sequence: CDR1 LNHDA, CDR2 SQIVND (reference sequence). V lost 1 base, J lost 3 bases, and 4 bases stayed unmatched. The CDR3 protein is CASSIGGGPTDTQYF. The CDR3 coding sequence is TGTGCCAGTAGTATAGGCGGGGGACCTACAGATACGCAGTATTTT.

The rearrangement joins TRBV5-4 to TRBJ2-3; D is perhaps TRBD2 (6 bases). Germline CDR1 reads SGHNT; CDR2 reads YYREEE (reference sequence). The CDR3 has 15 amino acids. V lost 2 bases and J 0 bases, leaving 10 bases between the germline ends. CDR3: CASSFTSFSTDTQYF. DNA for the CDR3: TGTGCCAGCAGCTTCACTAGCTTCAGCACAGATACGCAGTATTTT.

The rearrangement links TRBV9 to TRBJ1-2, with D maybe TRBD1 (5 bases). V lost 3 bases and J 5 bases, leaving 20 bases between the germline ends. The CDR3 is made up of 16 amino acids. Germline V gives CDR1 SGDLS, CDR2 YYNGEE. The CDR3 nucleotides read TGTGCCAGCAGCGAAGGGGCGGGGCAGACCCTTTATGGCTACACCTTC. This sequence encodes CASSEGAGQTLYGYTF.